The TCR beta chain under discussion was sequenced for a study of human T cells and chemical hapten exposure. The time point here: pre-sensitization, week 0. The treatment: therapeutic diphenylcyclopropenone sensitization with weekly scalp DPC. This clonotype was observed a handful of times. What the library attached to individual cDNA molecules were unique molecular identifiers. TCRdb analysed the RACE reads with MiXCR anew, one entry per CDR3 protein. The sample lists some 400,000 distinct CDR3 sequences, roughly 5.3% seen once, with approximately 2.4% in the top ten. Losses at the gene ends were 0 bases for V and 5 bases for J; bases not matched to a gene: 6. There are 19 residues in the CDR3. CDR1 LNHNV and CDR2 YYDKDF come from the germline V gene (reference sequence).

The sequencing used whole blood, collected in connection with sensitization to the hapten diphenylcyclopropenone (DPC). The rearrangement joins TRBV15 to TRBJ2-2; 16 positions match TRBD2. This TCR derives from a woman aged 45-60 years with alopecia areata. Some clones in this sample may be carry-over from other donors' samples. Here the CDR3 reads CATSRDLGLAGGTTGELFF. The DNA of the CDR3 is TGTGCCACCAGCAGAGATCTGGGACTAGCGGGAGGGACTACCGGGGAGCTGTTTTTT.